This entry lists 20 T cell receptor beta chains sequenced from one sample in a study of control samples from healthy donors and cancer patients. The table came from immunoSEQ multiplex PCR; TCRdb's copy has only in-frame clones and leaves some out. The data show fewer than 100,000 clones, with approximately 82% seen just once and around 9.1% held by the top ten. The specimen sequenced was blood. All receptors come from an older woman in good health.

The gene calls are TRBV27 and TRBJ2-1; weak D call: TRBD2 (6 bases). CDR3 length: 12 amino acids. From germline, CDR1 is MNHEY and CDR2 SMNVEV (reference sequence). Trimming took 4 bases from V and 7 from J, leaving 8 bases between them. The DNA for the CDR3 is TGTGCCAGCAGTTCCGGGGGTAATGAGCAGTTCTTC. This encodes CASSSGGNEQFF.

The chain employs TRBV19 and TRBJ1-5, with TRBD1 as a possible D gene (6 bases). Trimming cost V 3 bases and J 4 bases, with 10 bases left between them. The CDR3 extends over 14 amino acids. Germline V gene sequence: CDR1 LNHDA, CDR2 SQIVND (reference sequence). The CDR3 coding sequence is TGTGCCAGTAGTATGAGAGACAGGAATCAGCCCCAGCATTTT. Residues: CASSMRDRNQPQHF.

The chain recombines TRBV5-6 with TRBJ1-4; TRBD1 aligns across 9 bases. The trim removed 3 bases at V and 4 bases at J, leaving 10 bases unmatched. The CDR3 contains 17 residues. The germline CDR1 and CDR2 sequences are SGHDT and YYEEEE. For the CDR3, the DNA is TGTGCCAGCAGCTACTCCGGGACAGGGAGCCTTAATGAAAAACTGTTTTTT. This translates into CASSYSGTGSLNEKLFF.

The rearrangement links TRBV28 to TRBJ1-3, with TRBD1 matching 8 bases. V shed 6 bases, J shed 0 bases, and the junction held 1 base outside the gene matches. Germline V gene data show CDR1 as MDHEN and CDR2 as SYDVKM. The CDR3 is 14 residues long. Here the CDR3 reads CASSTGGSGNTIYF. DNA of the CDR3: TGTGCCAGCAGCACAGGGGGCTCTGGAAACACCATATATTTT.

The chain employs TRBV5-1 and TRBJ2-3; no definite D call. The length of the CDR3 is 18 residues. The germline V and J ends were trimmed by 0 bases and 2 bases, with 19 bases remaining between them. Germline CDR1 SGHRS, CDR2 YFSETQ. DNA of the CDR3: TGCGCCAGCAGCTTGGAAGGCCGGTTCGGCGCTATCACAGATACGCAGTATTTT. Residues: CASSLEGRFGAITDTQYF.

V gene TRBV7-9 combines with J gene TRBJ1-1; D unclear. Germline CDR1 is SEHNR and CDR2 is FQNEAQ (reference sequence). Trimming removed 7 bases at V and 5 bases at J, with 17 bases between. The CDR3 is made up of 14 amino acids. DNA of the CDR3: TGTGCCAGCATCGCCACGGGTTTGTGGACTGAAGCTTTCTTT. It is translated as CASIATGLWTEAFF.

The CDR3: CASSQSGGLSEQYF. The DNA of the CDR3 is TGTGCCAGCAGCCAATCGGGCGGCCTCTCCGAGCAGTACTTC. The V and J genes are TRBV7-9 and TRBJ2-7; D is undetermined. With 5 bases removed from V and 6 bases from J, the gap between germline ends came to 17 bases. The germline V gene has CDR1 SEHNR and CDR2 FQNEAQ (reference sequence). The CDR3 totals 14 residues.

The CDR3 region has the DNA TGTGCCAGCAATATACTGGGGGATCAGCCCCAGCATTTT. This codes for CASNILGDQPQHF. This chain joins TRBV6-5 and TRBJ1-5, with a possible D match to TRBD1 (5 bases). This CDR3 has 13 amino acids. V was trimmed by 7 bases and J by 5 bases, leaving 12 bases between them. Germline CDR1 is MNHEY and CDR2 is SVGAGI.

The J gene is TRBJ2-5, the V gene TRBV6-5; the D gene is possibly TRBD2 (6 bases). This CDR3 region has 14 residues. The germline V and J ends were trimmed by 6 bases and 1 base, with 12 bases remaining between them. The germline V gene encodes CDR1 MNHEY and CDR2 SVGAGI. CDR3 DNA sequence: TGTGCCAGCAGGGCTACTAGCAGCCAAGAGACCCAGTACTTC. Its translation is CASRATSSQETQYF.

This clone has only one observation. V is TRBV5-1 and J is TRBJ2-5; possibly TRBD1 for D (5 bases). This CDR3 region has 14 residues. Per germline, CDR1 SGHRS and CDR2 YFSETQ. Trimming stripped 2 bases from V and 0 bases from J, with 8 bases between. This chain's CDR3 is CASSFQGYQETQYF. Here the CDR3 DNA reads TGCGCCAGCAGCTTTCAGGGATACCAAGAGACCCAGTACTTC.

This clone was recorded a few times. Within the sample, other DNA sequences also encode this same CDR3. The chain links TRBV5-1 to TRBJ2-1; TRBD1 matches 10 bases. V shed 2 bases and J 1 base; nucleotides not matched to a gene: 3. CDR3 length: 16 residues. Germline assignment: CDR1 SGHRS and CDR2 YFSETQ. The CDR3 region is CASSFGDRGSYNEQFF. CDR3 coding DNA: TGCGCCAGCAGCTTCGGGGACAGGGGTTCCTACAATGAGCAGTTCTTC.

V and J are TRBV6-1 and TRBJ2-3, with D perhaps TRBD2 (6 bases). Deletions cut 3 bases from V and 4 bases from J, with 14 bases between. Per the germline V gene, CDR1 is MNHNS and CDR2 is SASEGT. There are 15 residues in the CDR3. CDR3 DNA: TGTGCCAGCAGTGAGTCGGGAGTAAGGGCAGATACGCAGTATTTT. It is translated as CASSESGVRADTQYF.

The J gene is TRBJ1-2, the V gene TRBV5-8; 8 bases map to TRBD1. Germline trimming cut 4 bases from V and 0 bases from J; bases unmatched to any gene: 5. This CDR3 region has 15 residues. Germline values: CDR1 SGHTS, CDR2 YDEGEE. This CDR3 is CASSRDRTTNYGYTF. CDR3 DNA sequence: TGTGCCAGCAGCCGGGACAGGACAACTAACTATGGCTACACCTTC.

The rearrangement joins TRBV4-2 to TRBJ2-3, with D possibly TRBD1 on 6 matching bases. V was trimmed by 1 base and J by 4 bases, leaving 12 bases between them. Germline values: CDR1 LGHNA, CDR2 YNFKEQ. The length of the CDR3 is 15 residues. Here the CDR3 reads CASSQVQEGADTQYF. As DNA, the CDR3 is TGTGCCAGCAGCCAAGTCCAAGAGGGGGCAGATACGCAGTATTTT.

The chain couples TRBV12-5 to TRBJ1-3, with D unresolved. This CDR3 contains 15 residues. Germline values: CDR1 LGHNT, CDR2 FRNRAP. V lost 8 bases and J lost 0, with 14 bases in between. The CDR3 reads CASQEGAGSGNTIYF. In nucleotides, the CDR3 is TGTGCTAGTCAGGAAGGCGCGGGCTCTGGAAACACCATATATTTT. Full variable domain (outside the CDR3, taken from reference TRBV12-5 and TRBJ1-3): DARVTQTPRHKVTEMGQEVTMRCQPILGHNTVFWYRQTMMQGLELLAYFRNRAPLDDSGMPKDRFSAEMPDATLATLKIQPSEPRDSAVYFCASQEGAGSGNTIYFGEGSWLTVV.

J is TRBJ2-6 and V is TRBV4-3, with 7 bases that match TRBD1. Trimming at V came to 4 bases and at J to 0 bases, leaving 6 bases not matched to a gene. CDR1 is LGHNA and CDR2 is YSLEER in the germline V gene. The CDR3 runs 17 residues. The CDR3 loop reads CASSRNQGDSGANVLTF. The DNA of the CDR3 is TGCGCCAGCAGCCGAAACCAGGGGGACTCTGGGGCCAACGTCCTGACTTTC.

This clone was recorded once. A read error may account for a junction end that differs from germline. The rearrangement joins TRBV27 to TRBJ1-2, with D maybe TRBD1 (6 bases). The CDR3 spans 11 residues. Germline assignment: CDR1 MNHEY and CDR2 SMNVEV (reference sequence). The CDR3 spells CASSFTGKNYF. The DNA for the CDR3 is TGTGCCAGCAGTTTTACAGGGAAAAACTACTTC.

This rearrangement joins TRBV3-1 (or the pseudogene TRBV3-2) to TRBJ2-5; possibly TRBD2 for D (5 bases). This CDR3 spans 14 amino acids. With 4 bases removed from V and 7 bases from J, the gap between germline ends came to 16 bases. CDR1 and CDR2 (germline): LGHDT, YNNKEL (reference sequence). The CDR3 sequence is CASSRAGGLGTQYF. The CDR3 nucleotides are TGTGCCAGCAGCCGGGCGGGCGGACTGGGGACCCAGTACTTC.

The chain employs TRBV6-2 or TRBV6-3 and TRBJ1-1; 8 bases are a match to TRBD1. Per the germline V gene, CDR1 is MNHEY and CDR2 is SVGEGT. There are 18 residues in the CDR3. J lost 4 bases, V lost 5 bases, and 18 bases had no gene match. Here the CDR3 reads CASSPRRDRLILSTEAFF. The CDR3 DNA sequence: TGTGCCAGCAGTCCAAGAAGGGACAGGTTGATCCTGAGCACTGAAGCTTTCTTT.

The chain carries TRBV6-5 and TRBJ2-3, with TRBD2 matching 11 bases. The CDR3 totals 16 residues. Germline trimming cut 4 bases from V and 1 base from J; bases unmatched to any gene: 4. Looked up from germline, CDR1 is MNHEY and CDR2 is SVGAGI. The CDR3 is CASSLPTSGGTDTQYF. The CDR3 DNA reads TGTGCCAGCAGTTTACCGACTAGCGGGGGCACAGATACGCAGTATTTT.